One T cell receptor (beta chain) is described in this entry. These data are taken from a study of glioma-infiltrating T cells after dendritic cell vaccination. TCRdb keeps only in-frame clones here, not all; method: immunoSEQ multiplex PCR. The sample records tens of thousands of clones, approximately 90% being singletons. This CDR3 contains 13 residues. The V gene lost 5 bases and the J gene lost 2 bases, with 7 bases spanning the gap. CDR1 MNHNY and CDR2 SVGAGI come from the germline V gene (reference sequence). Sample: blood, taken before dendritic cell vaccination. This clonotype was obtained from a human donor with glioblastoma. The gene calls are TRBV6-6 and TRBJ2-1; maybe TRBD2 (5 bases). This CDR3 reads CASSTGAYNEQFF. The CDR3 DNA reads TGTGCCAGCAGTACCGGGGCCTACAATGAGCAGTTCTTC.